The clone carrying this TCR beta chain was found many times. Antigen specificity is unknown. This sample is part of a study of T cells after yellow fever vaccination. 5'RACE template switching generated TCR cDNA, adding a universal primer site and UMIs. Each CDR3 protein is one row after TCRdb ran MiXCR on the 5' RACE reads. The repertoire holds tens of thousands of distinct CDR3 sequences, with about 7% as singletons. Study-wide results and limits: Most primary-vaccination clones recurred post-booster (approximately 96% CD4, around 88% CD8).

Trimming shortened V by 5 bases and J by 3 bases, and 14 bases separated the two germline ends. CDR1 is MNHEY and CDR2 is SMNVEV in the germline V gene (reference sequence). CDR3 size: 14 residues. The receptor's source is a man younger than 40 who received the YFV17D yellow fever vaccine. The gene calls are TRBV27 and TRBJ2-7, with D tentatively TRBD1 (6 bases). The source material was CD8+ T cells sorted from PBMCs, sampled 15 days after the yellow fever booster vaccination. This chain's CDR3 is CASSPPGHIYEQYF. The CDR3 DNA is TGTGCCAGCAGTCCACCGGGACATATCTACGAGCAGTACTTC.